One and the same sample provided the 3 T cell receptor beta chains below, sequenced in a study of blood T cell repertoires in COVID-19. Generated by immunoSEQ multiplex PCR, the TCRdb table keeps only in-frame clones and is missing some. The table lists some 370,000 clones, 90% of them singletons. Sequenced material: peripheral blood. These receptors all stem from a young man with active or convalescent COVID-19.

This chain connects TRBV4-3 to TRBJ2-7; 9 bases agree with TRBD1. With 1 base clipped from V and 7 bases from J, the junction kept 5 bases outside the gene matches. Per the germline V gene, CDR1 is LGHNA and CDR2 is YSLEER. The CDR3 totals 14 residues. The DNA for the CDR3 is TGCGCCAGCAGCCAAGGGGACAGGGTGGCAGAGCAGTACTTC. Translating it yields CASSQGDRVAEQYF.

The V and J genes are TRBV24-1 and TRBJ2-6; tentatively, D is TRBD2 (6 bases). The V end lost 3 bases, the J end lost 2 bases, and 13 bases lay between the germline ends. The CDR3 has 17 residues. Germline values: CDR1 KGHDR, CDR2 SFDVKD. This CDR3 is CATSDRGWGTGANVLTF. The CDR3 coding sequence is TGTGCCACCAGTGATCGGGGGTGGGGGACTGGGGCCAACGTCCTGACTTTC.

The chain is built from TRBV14 and TRBJ2-4; possibly TRBD2 for D (5 bases). The CDR3 spans 14 residues. Trimming left V 0 bases short and J 9 bases short, with 12 bases between. CDR1 is SGHDN and CDR2 is FVKESK in the germline V gene. CDR3 residues: CASSQEVLGSIQYF. CDR3 DNA: TGTGCCAGCAGCCAAGAAGTTTTAGGGAGCATTCAGTACTTC.